Each of the 2 T cell receptor delta chains below was sequenced from the same sample in a study of gamma-delta T cells after stem cell transplantation. TCRdb re-called the RT-PCR reads through CATT. The repertoire consists of roughly 3,000 delta-chain clones, with around 3.6% occurring once and the leading ten covering around 28%. The material sequenced was gamma-delta T cells. These TCRs come from a human donor. It is not recorded whose cells these are; they may come from a transplant donor.

This clone was seen a handful of times. TCRdb's entry gives the protein of a much larger clone, which mismatches this DNA's translation at residue 4, likely from a read error; the protein reported here is translated from the DNA. This chain links TRDV2 with TRDJ1; D remains unclear. The CDR3 is 16 residues long. In germline, CDR1 is GEAIGNYY, CDR2 EKD. V was pared by 5 bases and J by 0 bases, with 18 bases between. The CDR3 region has the DNA TGTGCCTGTGGCACTCTCACCGGGTCCAACACCGATAAACTCATCTTT. This codes for CACGTLTGSNTDKLIF.

This clone was detected only a few times. For this DNA, TCRdb reports the protein of a much larger clone, which diverges at residue 10, most likely from a read error; the protein presented here is translated directly from the DNA. The chain links TRDV2 to TRDJ1; 7 nucleotides match TRDD3. With V trimmed by 0 bases and J by 4 bases, 7 bases remained unmatched. CDR3 size: 15 residues. Germline CDR1 reads GEAIGNYY; CDR2 reads EKD. CDR3 sequence reads: CACDTLGARVDKLIF. In nucleotides, the CDR3 is TGTGCCTGTGACACCCTGGGGGCCCGGGTCGATAAACTCATCTTT.